Shown below are 5 T cell receptor beta chains from a single sample sequenced in a study of shared clonotypes between healthy human individuals. The method was immunoSEQ multiplex PCR; TCRdb's version includes in-frame clones alone and lacks a portion of them. The sample yields 2,100,000 or so clones, almost 96% seen once. The material sequenced was naive CD4+ T cells sorted from blood. Subset defined: CD45RA+ positively selected. These receptors were taken from a young man in good health.

The J gene is TRBJ1-6, the V gene TRBV30; 8 bases are a match to TRBD1. Per germline, CDR1 GTSNPN and CDR2 SVGIG (reference sequence). The CDR3 extends over 14 amino acids. The V and J ends lost 5 bases and 6 bases, in that order; junction bases with no gene match: 6. CDR3 region: CAWDSTGGNSPLHF. CDR3 nucleotides: TGTGCCTGGGATAGTACAGGGGGTAATTCACCCCTCCACTTT.

About this clone: The sample contains more than one DNA sequence encoding this CDR3. This chain connects TRBV7-2 to TRBJ2-1; tentative D call: TRBD2 (5 bases). Between the trimmed V and J ends, which lost 1 base and 0 bases, there was a span of 10 bases. From germline, CDR1 is SGHTA and CDR2 FQGNSA. CDR3 length: 16 amino acids. The CDR3 nucleotides are TGTGCCAGCAGCTTAGTTGCGGGCCTCTCCTACAATGAGCAGTTCTTC. Its translation is CASSLVAGLSYNEQFF.

CDR3 sequence reads: CASSFAGLTDTQYF. Here the CDR3 DNA reads TGTGCCAGCAGCTTTGCCGGCCTCACAGATACGCAGTATTTT. The V call is TRBV11-2, the J call TRBJ2-3; D gene uncertain. The CDR3 contains 14 residues. Trimming removed 3 bases from V and 2 bases from J, with 9 bases in between. CDR1 and CDR2 (germline): SGHAT, FQNNGV.

The chain has TRBV25-1 and TRBJ1-2; D remains unclear. CDR1 is MGHDK and CDR2 is SYGVNS in the germline V gene. This CDR3 is built from 14 residues. V lost 8 bases and J lost 0, with 13 bases in between. The CDR3 DNA follows: TGTGCCAGCCTTGGGTCTCTCCCTAACTATGGCTACACCTTC. Translating it yields CASLGSLPNYGYTF.

To note about this clone: Within the sample, other DNA sequences also encode this same CDR3. The chain has TRBV29-1 and TRBJ2-5; D remains unclear. There are 11 residues in the CDR3. Trimming took off 6 bases at V and 5 bases at J, with 10 bases between the two ends. The V gene's germline CDR1 is SQVTM and CDR2 ANQGSEA. The CDR3 DNA follows: TGCAGCGTGGCCGAGTGGGAGACCCAGTACTTC. Its translation is CSVAEWETQYF.